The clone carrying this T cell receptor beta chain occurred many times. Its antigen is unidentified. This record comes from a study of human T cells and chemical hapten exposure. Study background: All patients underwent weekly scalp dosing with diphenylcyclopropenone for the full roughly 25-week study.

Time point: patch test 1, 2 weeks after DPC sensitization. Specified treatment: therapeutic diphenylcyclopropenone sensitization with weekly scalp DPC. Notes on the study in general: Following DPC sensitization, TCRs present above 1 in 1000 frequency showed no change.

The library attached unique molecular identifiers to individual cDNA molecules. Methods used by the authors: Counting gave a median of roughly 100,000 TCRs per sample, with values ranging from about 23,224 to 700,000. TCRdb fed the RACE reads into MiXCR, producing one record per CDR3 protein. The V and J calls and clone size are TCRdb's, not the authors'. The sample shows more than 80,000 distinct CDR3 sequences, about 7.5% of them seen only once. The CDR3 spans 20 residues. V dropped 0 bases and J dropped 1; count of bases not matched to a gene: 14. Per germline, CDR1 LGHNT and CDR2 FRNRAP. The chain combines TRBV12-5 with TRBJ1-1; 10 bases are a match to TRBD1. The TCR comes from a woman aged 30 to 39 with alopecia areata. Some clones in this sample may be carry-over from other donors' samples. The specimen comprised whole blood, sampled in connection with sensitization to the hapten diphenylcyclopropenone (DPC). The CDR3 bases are TGTGCTAGTGGTTTGGTACACCCCGTGGGACAGGGGTCAAGGAACACTGAAGCTTTCTTT. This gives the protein CASGLVHPVGQGSRNTEAFF.